A selection of T cell receptor beta chains follows, all from one sample in a study of T cells in Graves' hyperthyroidism and ophthalmopathy. MiXCR was run by TCRdb on the multiplex PCR reads, yielding one entry per CDR3 protein. The sample shows 250,000 to 300,000 distinct CDR3 sequences, roughly 15% of them seen only once. Sample: blood. The receptor set was obtained from a middle-aged woman with Graves' hyperthyroidism. Both conserved end residues are part of each CDR3. Fields, in order: CDR3 length, D gene, J gene, V gene, clone size, CDR3 protein, CDR3 DNA. D genes are given only for firm matches. Part of the rows lack a size; the others show once, few, many or a class for expanded clones.

cdr3_length: 13
d_call: NA
j_call: TRBJ1-2
v_call: TRBV5-1
clone_size: many
cdr3_aa: CASSPLMGSGYTF
cdr3_nt: TGCGCCAGCAGCCCCCTGATGGGTTCTGGCTACACCTTC

cdr3_length: 18
d_call: TRBD1
j_call: TRBJ2-7
v_call: TRBV28
clone_size: many
cdr3_aa: CASSQQKNTGARAYEQYF
cdr3_nt: TGTGCCAGCAGCCAGCAAAAGAACACAGGGGCGAGGGCCTACGAGCAGTACTTC

cdr3_length: 16
d_call: NA
j_call: TRBJ1-5
v_call: TRBV4-1
clone_size: NA
cdr3_aa: CASSLSPARSNQPQHF
cdr3_nt: TGCGCCAGCAGCCTCTCGCCGGCGCGGAGCAATCAGCCCCAGCATTTT

cdr3_length: 14
d_call: NA
j_call: TRBJ1-1
v_call: TRBV6-1
clone_size: many
cdr3_aa: CASSFGGSNTEAFF
cdr3_nt: TGTGCCAGCAGTTTCGGGGGATCGAACACTGAAGCTTTCTTT

cdr3_length: 14
d_call: NA
j_call: TRBJ2-1
v_call: TRBV20-1
clone_size: many
cdr3_aa: CSARALAGYNEQFF
cdr3_nt: TGCAGTGCCAGGGCGCTAGCAGGTTACAATGAGCAGTTCTTC

cdr3_length: 15
d_call: NA
j_call: TRBJ2-6
v_call: TRBV20-1
clone_size: few
cdr3_aa: CSASLPLGEANVLTF
cdr3_nt: TGCAGTGCTAGTCTGCCTCTAGGGGAGGCCAACGTCCTGACTTTC

cdr3_length: 13
d_call: TRBD1
j_call: TRBJ2-1
v_call: TRBV2
clone_size: many
cdr3_aa: CAAGTGPYNEQFF
cdr3_nt: TGTGCCGCGGGGACAGGACCCTACAATGAGCAGTTCTTC

cdr3_length: 16
d_call: TRBD1
j_call: TRBJ1-3
v_call: TRBV7-9
clone_size: NA
cdr3_aa: CASSLSDRHSGNTIYF
cdr3_nt: TGTGCCAGCAGCTTATCGGACAGGCACTCTGGAAACACCATATATTTT

cdr3_length: 14
d_call: NA
j_call: TRBJ1-2
v_call: TRBV28
clone_size: many
cdr3_aa: CASSSHTAGYGYTF
cdr3_nt: TGTGCCAGCAGTTCTCATACAGCGGGCTATGGCTACACCTTC

cdr3_length: 14
d_call: NA
j_call: TRBJ1-2
v_call: TRBV3-1
clone_size: many
cdr3_aa: CASSQDRDGNGYTF
cdr3_nt: TGTGCCAGCAGCCAAGACCGGGATGGAAATGGCTACACCTTC

cdr3_length: 15
d_call: TRBD1
j_call: TRBJ2-1
v_call: TRBV29-1
clone_size: many
cdr3_aa: CSGRPGTGSANEQFF
cdr3_nt: TGCAGCGGTCGACCCGGGACAGGGAGTGCCAATGAGCAGTTCTTC

cdr3_length: 14
d_call: TRBD2
j_call: TRBJ2-7
v_call: TRBV28
clone_size: many
cdr3_aa: CASRSASGLYEQYF
cdr3_nt: TGTGCCAGCAGGTCCGCTAGCGGGTTATACGAGCAGTACTTC

cdr3_length: 16
d_call: NA
j_call: TRBJ2-3
v_call: TRBV3-1
clone_size: many
cdr3_aa: CASSQVAGDARYTQYF
cdr3_nt: TGTGCCAGCAGCCAAGTTGCCGGCGACGCGAGGTATACGCAGTATTTT

cdr3_length: 15
d_call: NA
j_call: TRBJ1-1
v_call: TRBV7-9
clone_size: many
cdr3_aa: CASSQGASGGTEAFF
cdr3_nt: TGTGCCAGCAGCCAAGGGGCCTCAGGAGGCACTGAAGCTTTCTTT

cdr3_length: 15
d_call: TRBD1
j_call: TRBJ2-3
v_call: TRBV7-8
clone_size: many
cdr3_aa: CASTPGQYSTDTQYF
cdr3_nt: TGTGCCAGCACCCCGGGACAGTATTCCACAGATACGCAGTATTTT

cdr3_length: 13
d_call: NA
j_call: TRBJ2-3
v_call: TRBV6-4
clone_size: NA
cdr3_aa: CASSDDDTDTQYF
cdr3_nt: TGTGCCAGCAGTGACGACGACACAGATACGCAGTATTTT

cdr3_length: 13
d_call: TRBD1
j_call: TRBJ1-6
v_call: TRBV20-1
clone_size: many
cdr3_aa: CSGGNRGDSPLHF
cdr3_nt: TGCAGTGGAGGAAACAGGGGTGATTCACCCCTCCACTTT

cdr3_length: 13
d_call: NA
j_call: TRBJ1-1
v_call: TRBV12-3/TRBV12-4
clone_size: many
cdr3_aa: CASSLLGRDEAFF
cdr3_nt: TGTGCCAGCAGTCTCCTTGGCAGAGATGAAGCTTTCTTT

cdr3_length: 12
d_call: NA
j_call: TRBJ2-3
v_call: TRBV28
clone_size: many
cdr3_aa: CASRWGEDTQYF
cdr3_nt: TGTGCCAGCAGGTGGGGGGAAGATACGCAGTATTTT

cdr3_length: 13
d_call: NA
j_call: TRBJ2-1
v_call: TRBV20-1
clone_size: many
cdr3_aa: CSAGPPSNNEQFF
cdr3_nt: TGCAGTGCTGGCCCCCCGTCCAACAATGAGCAGTTCTTC

cdr3_length: 15
d_call: NA
j_call: TRBJ2-7
v_call: TRBV10-2
clone_size: NA
cdr3_aa: CATHPPNRVPYEQYF
cdr3_nt: TGCGCCACCCACCCACCCAACAGGGTGCCCTACGAGCAGTACTTC

cdr3_length: 13
d_call: NA
j_call: TRBJ2-1
v_call: TRBV5-5
clone_size: many
cdr3_aa: CASSFMAGNEQFF
cdr3_nt: TGTGCCAGCAGCTTTATGGCAGGCAATGAGCAGTTCTTC

cdr3_length: 15
d_call: NA
j_call: TRBJ2-3
v_call: TRBV28
clone_size: NA
cdr3_aa: CASSARGTSTDTQYF
cdr3_nt: TGTGCCAGCAGTGCTAGGGGGACTAGCACAGATACGCAGTATTTT

cdr3_length: 16
d_call: TRBD2
j_call: TRBJ2-1
v_call: TRBV14
clone_size: many
cdr3_aa: CASSQFWGGSYNEQFF
cdr3_nt: TGTGCCAGCAGCCAATTTTGGGGGGGCTCCTACAATGAGCAGTTCTTC

cdr3_length: 15
d_call: NA
j_call: TRBJ2-1
v_call: TRBV13
clone_size: NA
cdr3_aa: CASSLGRVMGVEQFF
cdr3_nt: TGTGCCAGCAGCTTAGGCAGGGTTATGGGTGTTGAGCAGTTCTTC

cdr3_length: 15
d_call: NA
j_call: TRBJ2-7
v_call: TRBV5-1
clone_size: few
cdr3_aa: CASSFLTGSSYEQYF
cdr3_nt: TGCGCCAGCAGCTTCCTAACAGGGAGCTCCTACGAGCAGTACTTC

cdr3_length: 17
d_call: TRBD1
j_call: TRBJ1-5
v_call: TRBV19
clone_size: NA
cdr3_aa: CASSIGQAKTSNQPQHF
cdr3_nt: TGTGCCAGTAGTATCGGACAGGCGAAGACCAGCAATCAGCCCCAGCATTTT

cdr3_length: 14
d_call: TRBD2
j_call: TRBJ2-7
v_call: TRBV9
clone_size: NA
cdr3_aa: CASSVTGLADEQYF
cdr3_nt: TGTGCCAGCAGCGTGACGGGACTAGCAGACGAGCAGTACTTC

cdr3_length: 16
d_call: TRBD2
j_call: TRBJ2-3
v_call: TRBV7-6
clone_size: NA
cdr3_aa: CASSLELAGSLDTQYF
cdr3_nt: TGTGCCAGCAGCTTAGAACTAGCGGGGTCACTGGATACGCAGTATTTT

cdr3_length: 15
d_call: NA
j_call: TRBJ2-1
v_call: TRBV10-1
clone_size: few
cdr3_aa: CASSDDRGSYNEQFF
cdr3_nt: TGCGCCAGCAGTGACGATAGGGGTTCCTACAATGAGCAGTTCTTC